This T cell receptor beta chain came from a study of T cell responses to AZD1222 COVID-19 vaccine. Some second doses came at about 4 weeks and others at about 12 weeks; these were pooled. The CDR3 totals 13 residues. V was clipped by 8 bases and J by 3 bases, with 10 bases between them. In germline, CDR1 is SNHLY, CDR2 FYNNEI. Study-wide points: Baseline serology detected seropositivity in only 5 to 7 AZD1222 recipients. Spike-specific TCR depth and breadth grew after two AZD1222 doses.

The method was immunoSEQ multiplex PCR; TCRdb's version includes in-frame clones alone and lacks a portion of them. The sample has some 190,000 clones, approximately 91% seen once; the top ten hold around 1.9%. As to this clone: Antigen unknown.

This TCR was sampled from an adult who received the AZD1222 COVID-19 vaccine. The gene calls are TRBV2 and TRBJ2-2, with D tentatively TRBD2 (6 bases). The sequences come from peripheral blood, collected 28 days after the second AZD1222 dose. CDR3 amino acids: CASFAGYTGELFF. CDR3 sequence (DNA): TGTGCCAGCTTCGCGGGGTACACCGGGGAGCTGTTTTTT.